This paragraph reports one T cell receptor beta chain. TCRdb keeps only in-frame clones here, not all; method: immunoSEQ multiplex PCR. The sample contains 30,000 to 45,000 clones, none occurring once; 1.2% lies in the top ten. Germline CDR1 is PRHDT and CDR2 is FYEKMQ (reference sequence). V gave up 1 base and J gave up 4 bases; unmatched junction bases: 1. This CDR3 is 14 amino acids long. The entry originates in a study of T cells after posttransplantation cyclophosphamide. The source is a girl between 5 and 17 years old in good health, CMV-negative, and a related stem cell transplant donor. The gene calls are TRBV13 and TRBJ2-5, with 9 bases lining up with TRBD2. Sequencing was done on a sample of PBMCs. The CDR3 coding sequence is TGTGCCAGCAGCTTAGAACTAGCGGGAGAGACCCAGTACTTC. It codes for CASSLELAGETQYF.